This T cell receptor (beta chain) was found in a study of blood T cell repertoires in COVID-19. Cohort 3 donors counted as recovered after two negative PCRs, clearance, or resolved symptoms. The assay was immunoSEQ multiplex PCR, and TCRdb's table has in-frame clones only and misses some. The sample contains under 300,000 clones, about 89% of which appear only once. Looked up from germline, CDR1 is SNHLY and CDR2 is FYNNEI. V was clipped by 6 bases and J by 10 bases; unmatched bases: 9. The CDR3 covers 14 residues. The clonotype was recovered from a man in his forties who had recovered from COVID-19. Material: PBMCs or T cells enriched from blood (not recorded which). The gene calls are TRBV2 and TRBJ1-4; 9 bases are a match to TRBD1. CDR3 DNA: TGTGCCAGCAGCTTCGACAGGGGGTACGGAAAACTGTTTTTT. The encoded protein is CASSFDRGYGKLFF. Full variable domain (rest looked up from reference TRBV2 and TRBJ1-4): EPEVTQTPSHQVTQMGQEVILRCVPISNHLYFYWYRQILGQKVEFLVSFYNNEISEKSEIFDDQFSVERPDGSNFTLKIRSTKLEDSAMYFCASSFDRGYGKLFFGSGTQLSVL.